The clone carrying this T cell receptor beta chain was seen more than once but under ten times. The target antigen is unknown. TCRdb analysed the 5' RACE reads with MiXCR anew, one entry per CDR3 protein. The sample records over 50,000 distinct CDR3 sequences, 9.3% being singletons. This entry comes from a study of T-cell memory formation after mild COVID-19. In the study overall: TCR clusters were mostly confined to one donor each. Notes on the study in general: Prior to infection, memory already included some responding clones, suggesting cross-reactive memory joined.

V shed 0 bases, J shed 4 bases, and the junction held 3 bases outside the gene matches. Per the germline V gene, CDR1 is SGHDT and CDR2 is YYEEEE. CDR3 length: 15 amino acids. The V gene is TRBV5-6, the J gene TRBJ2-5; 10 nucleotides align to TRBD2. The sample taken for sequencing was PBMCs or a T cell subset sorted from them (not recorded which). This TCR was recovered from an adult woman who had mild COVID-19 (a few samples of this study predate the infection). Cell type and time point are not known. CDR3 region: CASSLVAGGRETQYF. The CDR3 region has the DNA TGTGCCAGCAGCTTGGTAGCGGGGGGTCGAGAGACCCAGTACTTC.